A single sample is the source of the 31 T cell receptor beta chains below, sequenced in a study of type 1 regulatory T cells. Their cognate antigens are unknown. Overall study findings and caveats: Type 1 regulatory T cells had a more restricted TCR repertoire than non-type 1 regulatory T cells.

TCRdb fed the reads into MiXCR, producing one record per CDR3 protein. The table records approximately 77,000 distinct CDR3 sequences, more than 20% of them present only once. Sequencing was carried out using cultured type 1 regulatory T (Tr1) cells, either the whole culture or a sorted fraction (not recorded which). Receptors originate from a human donor in good health.

This clonotype appeared a few times. The chain uses TRBV3-1 and TRBJ1-4; D gene uncertain. The CDR3 loop spans 14 amino acids. V was cut by 4 bases and J by 6 bases, with 12 bases left in between. The germline gives CDR1 LGHDT, CDR2 YNNKEL (reference sequence). CDR3 bases: TGTGCCAGCAGCCCATGGACTGGTGATGAAAAACTGTTTTTT. Protein product: CASSPWTGDEKLFF.

The chain links TRBV20-1 to TRBJ1-1, with D perhaps matching TRBD1 (6 bases). The CDR3 has 14 residues. Trimming took off 8 bases at V and 3 bases at J, with 19 bases between the two ends. The germline V gene has CDR1 DFQATT and CDR2 SNEGSKA (reference sequence). CDR3 loop: CSPSGGQKHTEAFF. The CDR3 DNA follows: TGCAGTCCCAGCGGGGGGCAGAAGCACACTGAAGCTTTCTTT.

The genes are TRBV12-3 or TRBV12-4 and TRBJ1-6; a possible D gene is TRBD1 (5 bases). This CDR3 comprises 13 residues. The V and J ends lost 5 bases and 7 bases respectively, with 9 bases between them. Here the CDR3 reads CASSQQGNSPLHF. In DNA form, the CDR3 reads TGTGCCAGCAGTCAGCAGGGAAATTCACCCCTCCACTTT.

The table lists this clonotype with a few counts. The chain joins TRBV12-5 to TRBJ1-2, with 8 bases identical to TRBD1. CDR1 LGHNT and CDR2 FRNRAP come from the germline V gene. This CDR3 is 13 amino acids long. V was clipped by 10 bases and J by 1 base; unmatched bases: 5. CDR3 in DNA: TGTGCTATCGGGACAGGAGTTAACTATGGCTACACCTTC. Amino acid sequence: CAIGTGVNYGYTF. Complete variable domain (other parts from reference TRBV12-5 and TRBJ1-2): DARVTQTPRHKVTEMGQEVTMRCQPILGHNTVFWYRQTMMQGLELLAYFRNRAPLDDSGMPKDRFSAEMPDATLATLKIQPSEPRDSAVYFCAIGTGVNYGYTFGSGTRLTVV.

J is TRBJ1-1 and V is TRBV5-1; TRBD1 agrees at 8 bases. CDR1 SGHRS and CDR2 YFSETQ come from the germline V gene. This CDR3 region has 14 residues. Unmatched junction bases numbered 6, after V lost 4 bases and J lost 4 bases. CDR3 bases: TGCGCCAGCAGCGGGGACAGGTATGGCACTGAAGCTTTCTTT. Protein product: CASSGDRYGTEAFF.

This clonotype showed up many times. The chain carries TRBV5-1 and TRBJ2-5, with a possible D match to TRBD1 (6 bases). CDR3 length: 15 amino acids. The germline V gene has CDR1 SGHRS and CDR2 YFSETQ. V was clipped by 1 base and J by 2 bases, with 12 bases between them. CDR3 DNA sequence: TGCGCCAGCAGCTTGTTGACAGGCCGTCAAGAGACCCAGTACTTC. Its translation: CASSLLTGRQETQYF.

This clonotype was counted at least ten times. The chain joins TRBV5-1 to TRBJ2-5; D is undetermined. Trimming removed 1 base at V and 3 bases at J, with 7 bases between. The CDR3 has 13 residues. The germline gives CDR1 SGHRS, CDR2 YFSETQ. CDR3 DNA: TGCGCCAGCAGCTTGATTGCGGAAGAGACCCAGTACTTC. It encodes CASSLIAEETQYF.

This chain links TRBV19 with TRBJ2-1; TRBD2 matches at 7 bases. Germline V gene data show CDR1 as LNHDA and CDR2 as SQIVND (reference sequence). This CDR3 comprises 16 residues. V gave up 7 bases and J gave up 1 base; unmatched junction bases: 10. The CDR3 region is CASTGGRALSYNEQFF. The CDR3 DNA is TGTGCCAGTACAGGAGGGAGGGCATTGTCCTACAATGAGCAGTTCTTC. Combining the CDR3 with reference TRBV19 and TRBJ2-1 gives the whole variable domain DGGITQSPKYLFRKEGQNVTLSCEQNLNHDAMYWYRQDPGQGLRLIYYSQIVNDFQKGDIAEGYSVSREKKESFPLTVTSAQKNPTAFYLCASTGGRALSYNEQFFGPGTRLTVL.

This clonotype has a handful of counts. The chain combines TRBV19 with TRBJ2-7, with D possibly being TRBD1 (6 bases). CDR3 size: 14 residues. Trimming stripped 6 bases from V and 6 bases from J, with 18 bases between. Germline V gene sequence: CDR1 LNHDA, CDR2 SQIVND (reference sequence). The CDR3 sequence: CASRPTGMIGEQYF. As DNA, the CDR3 is TGTGCCAGTAGACCAACAGGGATGATCGGCGAGCAGTACTTC.

The V gene is TRBV20-1, the J gene TRBJ2-3, with D possibly TRBD2 on 5 matching bases. Germline V gene lookup returns CDR1 DFQATT and CDR2 SNEGSKA (reference sequence). CDR3 length equals 14 residues. V gave up 6 bases and J gave up 2 bases, with 15 bases separating them. The DNA of the CDR3 is TGCAGTGCCCAGAGATCTAGCCTCACAGATACGCAGTATTTT. It translates to CSAQRSSLTDTQYF.

This clonotype came up a few times. This chain links TRBV15 with TRBJ2-7; 7 bases match TRBD1. Germline loops: CDR1 LNHNV, CDR2 YYDKDF (reference sequence). This CDR3 spans 13 amino acids. Trimming took 1 base from V and 6 from J; bases not matched to a gene: 3. The CDR3 DNA reads TGTGCCACCAGCAGAGTGACAGGGTCCGAGCAGTACTTC. It yields the protein CATSRVTGSEQYF.

This clonotype has only a few counts. The chain links TRBV18 to TRBJ2-3; possible D gene TRBD2, 5 bases. CDR1 and CDR2 (germline): KGHSH, LQKENI. The CDR3 sequence is 13 residues long. Trimming took off 5 bases at V and 6 bases at J, with 12 bases between the two ends. This chain's CDR3 is CASSGMRVDTQYF. The CDR3 bases are TGTGCCAGCTCAGGAATGAGGGTGGATACGCAGTATTTT.

The chain recombines TRBV7-9 with TRBJ1-1, with D unclear. Trimming removed 5 bases from V and 1 base from J, with 11 bases in between. CDR1 SEHNR and CDR2 FQNEAQ come from the germline V gene (reference sequence). The CDR3 runs to 14 residues. CDR3 sequence (DNA): TGTGCCAGCAGCCCGCAAATATCGAACACTGAAGCTTTCTTT. Its translation: CASSPQISNTEAFF.

This clonotype occurred many times. The V and J genes are TRBV20-1 and TRBJ2-4; the D gene is possibly TRBD2 (6 bases). CDR3 length: 14 amino acids. V lost 0 bases and J lost 9, with 15 bases in between. Per germline, CDR1 DFQATT and CDR2 SNEGSKA (reference sequence). The CDR3 loop reads CSARDQAGRSIQYF. In nucleotides, the CDR3 is TGCAGTGCTAGAGATCAGGCAGGGAGGAGCATTCAGTACTTC.

There are a few counts of this clonotype. The rearrangement joins TRBV27 to TRBJ2-7; 11 bases are shared with TRBD2. The germline CDR1 and CDR2 sequences are MNHEY and SMNVEV (reference sequence). With V trimmed by 6 bases and J by 4 bases, 8 bases remained unmatched. The CDR3 spans 15 residues. CDR3 sequence (DNA): TGTGCCAGCAGGCCAGGACTAGCGGGTTTATACGAGCAGTACTTC. Amino acids: CASRPGLAGLYEQYF.

As for this clonotype: One end of the junction fails to match germline, which may point to a read error. The V and J genes are TRBV12-3 or TRBV12-4 and TRBJ2-7; D may be TRBD2 (6 bases). The CDR3 has 11 residues. CDR3 sequence: CACSSAGEQYF. CDR3 bases: TGTGCCTGCAGTTCTGCGGGGGAGCAGTACTTC.

The gene calls are TRBV7-9 and TRBJ1-4; D not resolved. The V end lost 6 bases, the J end lost 0 bases, and 11 bases lay between the germline ends. The CDR3 loop spans 15 amino acids. In germline, CDR1 is SEHNR, CDR2 FQNEAQ (reference sequence). The CDR3 sequence is CASRPRGATNEKLFF. In DNA, the CDR3 is TGTGCCAGCAGACCTAGAGGCGCAACTAATGAAAAACTGTTTTTT.

This clonotype was counted between two and nine times. The rearrangement uses TRBV9 and TRBJ2-5; 11 positions match TRBD2. The germline CDR1 and CDR2 sequences are SGDLS and YYNGEE. With V trimmed by 3 bases and J by 5 bases, 9 bases remained unmatched. The length of the CDR3 is 16 residues. CDR3 in DNA: TGTGCCAGCAGCGCCAGTAGCGGGAGGGTCCGGGAGACCCAGTACTTC. Translating gives CASSASSGRVRETQYF.

This clonotype came up a few times. The chain employs TRBV5-5 and TRBJ2-1; D could derive from TRBD1 or TRBD2 (5 bases each). V shed 5 bases and J shed 0 bases, with 12 bases lying between them. The CDR3 runs 15 residues. Germline CDR1 and CDR2: SGHKS and YYEKEE (reference sequence). In DNA, the CDR3 is TGTGCCAGCAGGCGAGGGGCGGACTCCTACAATGAGCAGTTCTTC. Protein sequence: CASRRGADSYNEQFF.

V gene TRBV5-1 combines with J gene TRBJ2-1, with D possibly being TRBD1 or TRBD2 (5 bases each). This CDR3 spans 15 amino acids. The V end was cut by 1 base, the J end by 6 bases, with 14 bases between. Germline-derived CDR1 and CDR2 are SGHRS and YFSETQ. In DNA, the CDR3 is TGCGCCAGCAGCTTGAACGGGGACGCACGCAATGAGCAGTTCTTC. It yields the protein CASSLNGDARNEQFF.

V is TRBV5-1 and J is TRBJ1-2; TRBD1 matches 9 bases. CDR3 length equals 13 residues. Germline V CDR1 and CDR2: SGHRS, YFSETQ. With 4 bases clipped from V and 8 bases from J, the junction kept 6 bases outside the gene matches. In DNA, the CDR3 is TGCGCCAGCAGCCTACAGGGGGCGGAGGGCTACACCTTC. Translating gives CASSLQGAEGYTF.

The rearrangement links TRBV20-1 to TRBJ2-3; 13 positions match TRBD2. With 5 bases clipped from V and 9 bases from J, the junction kept 11 bases outside the gene matches. The CDR3 consists of 15 residues. CDR1 DFQATT and CDR2 SNEGSKA come from the germline V gene (reference sequence). The CDR3 sequence: CSAPGTSGTLGTQYF. The CDR3 DNA reads TGCAGTGCTCCCGGGACTAGCGGGACACTAGGGACGCAGTATTTT.

The chain has TRBV5-1 and TRBJ2-1; D tentatively reads TRBD1 or TRBD2 (6 bases each). Germline V gives CDR1 SGHRS, CDR2 YFSETQ. The germline V and J ends were trimmed by 3 bases and 3 bases, with 10 bases remaining between them. The CDR3 is 14 amino acids. The CDR3 loop reads CASSSGGLYNEQFF. The CDR3 nucleotides read TGCGCCAGCAGCTCTGGGGGGCTCTACAATGAGCAGTTCTTC.

The V and J genes are TRBV29-1 and TRBJ1-1; perhaps TRBD1 as D (5 bases). CDR3 length: 11 residues. Trimming cost V 7 bases and J 1 base, with 7 bases left between them. The germline CDR1 and CDR2 sequences are SQVTM and ANQGSEA. The CDR3 loop is CSARENTEAFF. The CDR3 nucleotides read TGCAGCGCCAGGGAGAACACTGAAGCTTTCTTT.

This clonotype was counted a few times. The rearrangement joins TRBV20-1 to TRBJ2-5; no clear D gene. CDR1 and CDR2 (germline): DFQATT, SNEGSKA (reference sequence). V lost 5 bases, J lost 5 bases, and 18 bases lay in between. The CDR3 is 14 amino acids. Here the CDR3 DNA reads TGCAGTGCTCCCACGCTAACCCGCAGGGAGACCCAGTACTTC. Translation gives CSAPTLTRRETQYF.

In this sample, this clonotype turned up a few times. The CDR3 reads CSAEVHMNTEAFF. CDR3 in DNA: TGCAGTGCTGAGGTACACATGAACACTGAAGCTTTCTTT. The chain uses TRBV20-1 and TRBJ1-1; D is ambiguous. The CDR3 totals 13 residues. CDR1 DFQATT and CDR2 SNEGSKA come from the germline V gene (reference sequence). V lost 5 bases and J 0 bases, leaving 10 bases between the germline ends.

This chain links TRBV4-3 with TRBJ1-1; no clear D. V lost 0 bases to trimming and J lost 6 bases, with 11 bases between them. The CDR3 totals 14 residues. Germline V gives CDR1 LGHNA, CDR2 YSLEER. CDR3 amino acids: CASSQDFRIAEAFF. The DNA for the CDR3 is TGCGCCAGCAGCCAAGATTTCAGGATCGCTGAAGCTTTCTTT.

Only a few counts were recorded for this clonotype. The genes are TRBV5-1 and TRBJ2-1; D might be TRBD2 (6 bases). The germline gives CDR1 SGHRS, CDR2 YFSETQ. The V and J ends lost 6 bases and 7 bases respectively, with 17 bases between them. The CDR3 consists of 14 residues. The CDR3 here is CASIPSARANEQFF. As DNA, the CDR3 is TGCGCCAGCATCCCTAGCGCCCGAGCTAATGAGCAGTTCTTC.

This clonotype showed up just a few times. This rearrangement joins TRBV20-1 to TRBJ1-2; D gene uncertain. The CDR3 totals 15 residues. Trimming stripped 1 base from V and 2 bases from J, with 14 bases between. In germline, CDR1 is DFQATT, CDR2 SNEGSKA (reference sequence). Here the CDR3 reads CSARVGQAGNYGYTF. The CDR3 nucleotides are TGCAGTGCTAGAGTTGGGCAGGCCGGGAACTATGGCTACACCTTC.

The rearrangement links TRBV20-1 to TRBJ1-1; D not resolved. Germline V gene lookup returns CDR1 DFQATT and CDR2 SNEGSKA (reference sequence). V was pared by 6 bases and J by 3 bases, with 17 bases between. The CDR3 covers 14 residues. The CDR3 region has the DNA TGCAGTGCCAAGCCCCCAACCGGGCACACTGAAGCTTTCTTT. The encoded protein is CSAKPPTGHTEAFF.

V and J are TRBV2 and TRBJ1-2; the D gene is possibly TRBD1 (5 bases). The ends were cut back, 4 bases at V and 4 bases at J, with 13 bases in the middle. The V gene's germline CDR1 is SNHLY and CDR2 FYNNEI. The CDR3 has 14 residues. CDR3 in DNA: TGTGCCAGCAGTGTGGAGGGGAGAGGCTATGGCTACACCTTC. Its translation is CASSVEGRGYGYTF. Together with reference TRBV2 and TRBJ1-2, the CDR3 gives the full variable domain: EPEVTQTPSHQVTQMGQEVILRCVPISNHLYFYWYRQILGQKVEFLVSFYNNEISEKSEIFDDQFSVERPDGSNFTLKIRSTKLEDSAMYFCASSVEGRGYGYTFGSGTRLTVV.